The sequence of this T cell receptor beta chain was determined in a study of blood T cell repertoires in COVID-19. Study-level background: PBMCs, B-cell-depleted T cells, or T cells provided the cDNA or gDNA that made up the material.

Unmatched junction bases numbered 5, after V lost 2 bases and J lost 7 bases. The CDR3 sequence is 14 residues long. Germline CDR1 is SGHTA and CDR2 is FQGTGA. Recruited during active infection, patients (from Seattle) were subsequently followed longitudinally. In the authors' methods: Amplification from reference gene primers served as the basis for estimated nucleated cell counts. Libraries were prepared by immunoSEQ multiplex PCR; TCRdb keeps only in-frame clonotypes and omits some of them. V, J and clone size derive from that table, while D and trimming were established from the DNA sequence. The sample has around 270,000 clones; approximately 84% are singletons.

The material sequenced was peripheral blood. This receptor was obtained from a person aged 70 to 85 with COVID-19, enrolled during active disease. The chain uses TRBV7-3 and TRBJ2-1; 7 bases are shared with TRBD2. Written as DNA, the CDR3 is TGTGCCAGCAGCTTAGCGGGAGTGACGAATGAGCAGTTCTTC. This sequence encodes CASSLAGVTNEQFF.